A selection of T cell receptor beta chains follows, all from one sample in a study of a mutant IDH1 vaccine in newly diagnosed glioma. These TCRs' antigens remain unknown. Measured with immunoSEQ multiplex PCR; TCRdb has only the in-frame clones, and not every one. The sample contains tens of thousands of clones, 84% of which appear only once. This specimen consisted of PBMCs, obtained from a glioma patient whose treatment included an IDH1 peptide vaccine. The receptors come from a man aged 25 to 40 with glioma. Each CDR3 is given with its conserved first and last residue. D genes are given only for firm matches. Only part of the rows carry a size: once, few, many, or a class if the clone is expanded.

J gene	D gene	clone size	V gene	CDR3 protein	CDR3 DNA
TRBJ1-4	.	few	TRBV15	CATSLGEKLFF	TGTGCCACCAGCCTTGGGGAAAAACTGTTTTTT
TRBJ1-1	.	few	TRBV7-9	CASSLALEAFF	TGTGCCAGCAGCTTGGCCCTTGAAGCTTTCTTT
TRBJ1-5	.	.	TRBV25-1	CASSEYLVNQPQHF	TGTGCCAGCAGTGAATATCTGGTTAACCAGCCCCAGCATTTT
TRBJ1-1	.	.	TRBV5-4	CASSLGKTGRAEAFF	TGTGCCAGCAGCTTGGGGAAAACGGGTAGGGCTGAAGCTTTCTTT
TRBJ1-5	.	.	TRBV21-1	CASSSFVGGQPQHF	TGTGCCAGCAGCAGCTTTGTAGGGGGTCAGCCCCAGCATTTT
TRBJ1-3	.	.	TRBV11-3	CASSFSGNTIYF	TGTGCCAGCAGCTTCTCTGGAAACACCATATATTTT
TRBJ2-3	TRBD1	once	TRBV5-1	CASMGQGVLRSPFGVSEDTQYF	TGCGCCAGCATGGGGCAGGGGGTTTTGAGAAGCCCCTTTGGGGTGAGTGAGGATACGCAGTATTTT
TRBJ1-2	TRBD1	once	TRBV5-1	CASFRTGTNYGYTF	TGCGCCAGCTTCCGGACAGGGACTAACTATGGCTACACCTTC
TRBJ2-7	TRBD1	.	TRBV6-6	CASSRRTGLYEQYF	TGTGCCAGCAGTAGACGGACAGGGCTCTACGAGCAGTACTTC
TRBJ1-1	.	few	TRBV12-5	CASGKVGTEAFF	TGTGCTAGTGGGAAGGTGGGGACTGAAGCTTTCTTT
TRBJ1-6	.	.	TRBV5-1	CASSLGGSPLHF	TGCGCCAGCAGCTTGGGTGGATCACCCCTCCACTTT
TRBJ2-5	TRBD2	once	TRBV7-6	CASSPVYPGGETQYF	TGTGCCAGCAGCCCTGTTTATCCGGGGGGAGAGACCCAGTACTTC
TRBJ2-5	.	.	TRBV18	CASSPLTVKETQYF	TGTGCCAGCTCCCCGCTGACAGTAAAAGAGACCCAGTACTTC